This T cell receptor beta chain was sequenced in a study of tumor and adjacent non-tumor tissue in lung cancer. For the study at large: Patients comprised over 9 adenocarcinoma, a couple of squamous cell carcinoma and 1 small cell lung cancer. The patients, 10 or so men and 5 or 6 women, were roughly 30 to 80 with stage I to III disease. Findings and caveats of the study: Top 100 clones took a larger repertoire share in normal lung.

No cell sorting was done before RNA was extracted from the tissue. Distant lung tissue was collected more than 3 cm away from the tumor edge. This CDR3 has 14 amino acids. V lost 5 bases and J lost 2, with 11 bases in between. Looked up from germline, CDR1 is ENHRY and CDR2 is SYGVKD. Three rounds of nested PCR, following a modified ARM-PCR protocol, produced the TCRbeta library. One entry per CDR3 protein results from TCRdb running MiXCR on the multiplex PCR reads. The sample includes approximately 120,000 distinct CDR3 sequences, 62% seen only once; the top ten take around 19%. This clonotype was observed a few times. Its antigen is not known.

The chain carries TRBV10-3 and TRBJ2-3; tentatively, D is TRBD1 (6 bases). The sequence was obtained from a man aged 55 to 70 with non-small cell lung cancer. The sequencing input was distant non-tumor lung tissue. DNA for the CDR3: TGTGCCATCAGTACAGGGTTATCCACAGATACGCAGTATTTT. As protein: CAISTGLSTDTQYF.